These 15 T cell receptor beta chains originate from one sample sequenced in a study of control samples from healthy donors and cancer patients. Clones were sequenced by immunoSEQ multiplex PCR, and TCRdb holds only the in-frame ones, with some missing. Among around 190,000 clones listed, roughly 90% were seen once. Sequenced: blood. The receptors derive from a woman aged 45 to 65 in good health.

J is TRBJ1-2 and V is TRBV7-8, with 8 nucleotides matching TRBD1. The CDR3 sequence is 15 residues long. The germline V gene encodes CDR1 SGHVS and CDR2 FQNEAQ. Unmatched junction bases numbered 8, after V lost 5 bases and J lost 3 bases. DNA for the CDR3: TGTGCCAGCAGCCGAGAACCGACAGGGGACTATGGCTACACCTTC. It yields the protein CASSREPTGDYGYTF.

The chain carries TRBV4-1 and TRBJ2-6, with no clear D. The germline V gene encodes CDR1 MGHRA and CDR2 YSYEKL. There are 16 residues in the CDR3. V was trimmed by 1 base and J by 0 bases, leaving 7 bases between them. The CDR3 DNA reads TGCGCCAGCAGCCAAGGGTGGGGCTCTGGGGCCAACGTCCTGACTTTC. This codes for CASSQGWGSGANVLTF.

The V call is TRBV27, the J call TRBJ1-5; D remains ambiguous. The CDR3 totals 13 residues. The ends were cut back, 3 bases at V and 8 bases at J, with 11 bases in the middle. Germline V lookup: CDR1 MNHEY, CDR2 SMNVEV (reference sequence). The CDR3 spells CASSLTPIEPQHF. The CDR3 bases are TGTGCCAGCAGTTTGACCCCTATAGAGCCCCAGCATTTT.

This chain uses TRBV7-3 with TRBJ1-5; D unclear. The germline CDR1 and CDR2 sequences are SGHTA and FQGTGA. The CDR3 loop spans 13 amino acids. V was shortened by 4 bases and J by 7 bases, with 11 bases between the two germline ends. The CDR3 region has the DNA TGTGCCAGCAGCTATACCCGCGACCAGCCCCAGCATTTT. This gives the protein CASSYTRDQPQHF.

This clone was seen more than once but under ten times. The chain carries TRBV11-3 and TRBJ2-1, with D possibly being TRBD1 (5 bases). The CDR3 has 14 residues. V was pared by 2 bases and J by 8 bases, with 13 bases between. Germline loops: CDR1 SGHNT, CDR2 YENEEA. Written as DNA, the CDR3 is TGTGCCAGCAGCTTACATGGGGCCCTCGATGAGCAGTTCTTC. This encodes CASSLHGALDEQFF.

This chain links TRBV5-5 with TRBJ1-1; no clear D. V was clipped by 1 base and J by 0 bases, with 4 bases between them. Germline-derived CDR1 and CDR2 are SGHKS and YYEKEE (reference sequence). This CDR3 region has 13 residues. The CDR3 is CASSLMVNTEAFF. CDR3 bases: TGTGCCAGCAGCTTGATGGTGAACACTGAAGCTTTCTTT.

V gene TRBV4-1 combines with J gene TRBJ2-5; maybe TRBD2 (6 bases). Germline CDR1 and CDR2: MGHRA and YSYEKL. The CDR3 is 15 amino acids. Trimming pared 4 bases from V and 2 bases from J, leaving 14 bases between. Here the CDR3 DNA reads TGCGCCAGCAGCCCCCCGGCCGGGGGACAAGAGACCCAGTACTTC. The encoded protein is CASSPPAGGQETQYF.

The chain is built from TRBV6-6 and TRBJ1-5; D unresolved. CDR1 is MNHNY, CDR2 SVGAGI, per germline (reference sequence). The CDR3 length is 14 residues. V was pared by 3 bases and J by 4 bases, with 10 bases between. CDR3 loop: CASSYDALNQPQHF. The CDR3 bases are TGTGCCAGCAGTTATGATGCGTTAAATCAGCCCCAGCATTTT.

The CDR3 DNA reads as TGCAGCGCCACGACAGGGTTTAACACTGAAGCTTTCTTT. Translated, it gives CSATTGFNTEAFF. V is TRBV29-1 and J is TRBJ1-1; 7 bases match TRBD1. V was pared by 7 bases and J by 2 bases, with 7 bases of the junction left unmatched. Germline V gene lookup returns CDR1 SQVTM and CDR2 ANQGSEA. The CDR3 contains 13 residues.

This clone has a single count. An end of the junction differs from the germline gene, which may be a read error. The CDR3 DNA reads TGTGCCAACAGTTCCTACAATGAGCAGTTCTTC. Its protein product is CANSSYNEQFF. This chain connects TRBV6-5 to TRBJ2-1; D not resolved. This CDR3 is 11 amino acids long. The V gene's germline CDR1 is MNHEY and CDR2 SVGAGI.

The J gene is TRBJ1-2, the V gene TRBV19; D ambiguous. This CDR3 has 12 residues. The germline V and J ends were trimmed by 3 bases and 0 bases, with 2 bases remaining between them. The germline CDR1 and CDR2 sequences are LNHDA and SQIVND (reference sequence). The DNA for the CDR3 is TGTGCCAGTAGTATCACTAACTATGGCTACACCTTC. Translation: CASSITNYGYTF. Together with reference TRBV19 and TRBJ1-2, the CDR3 gives the full variable domain: DGGITQSPKYLFRKEGQNVTLSCEQNLNHDAMYWYRQDPGQGLRLIYYSQIVNDFQKGDIAEGYSVSREKKESFPLTVTSAQKNPTAFYLCASSITNYGYTFGSGTRLTVV.

The J gene is TRBJ2-7, the V gene TRBV7-6, with TRBD1 matching over 7 bases. Losses at the gene ends were 5 bases for V and 4 bases for J; bases not matched to a gene: 11. This CDR3 spans 15 amino acids. Looked up from germline, CDR1 is SGHVS and CDR2 is FNYEAQ. The chain's CDR3 is CASSPGTDYQYEQYF. The CDR3 nucleotides read TGTGCCAGCAGCCCCGGGACAGATTACCAATACGAGCAGTACTTC.

V and J are TRBV9 and TRBJ2-1; D ambiguous. The CDR3 consists of 16 residues. The germline V gene encodes CDR1 SGDLS and CDR2 YYNGEE. Trimming cost V 1 base and J 0 bases, with 11 bases left between them. This CDR3 reads CASSVSSRSSYNEQFF. The CDR3 DNA reads as TGTGCCAGCAGCGTATCATCGAGGAGCTCCTACAATGAGCAGTTCTTC.

The chain links TRBV6-2 or TRBV6-3 to TRBJ1-5; D is ambiguous. V lost 1 base and J lost 4, with 5 bases in between. CDR1 is MNHEY, CDR2 SVGEGT, per germline. The CDR3 totals 13 residues. CDR3 sequence reads: CASSYWANQPQHF. The DNA for the CDR3 is TGTGCCAGCAGTTACTGGGCTAATCAGCCCCAGCATTTT.

The rearrangement joins TRBV7-2 to TRBJ2-1; D call uncertain. Germline V CDR1 and CDR2: SGHTA, FQGNSA. The V gene lost 1 base and the J gene lost 5 bases, with 6 bases spanning the gap. This CDR3 is built from 13 residues. This CDR3 is CASSLGRNNEQFF. In DNA form, the CDR3 reads TGTGCCAGCAGCTTAGGGCGGAACAATGAGCAGTTCTTC.